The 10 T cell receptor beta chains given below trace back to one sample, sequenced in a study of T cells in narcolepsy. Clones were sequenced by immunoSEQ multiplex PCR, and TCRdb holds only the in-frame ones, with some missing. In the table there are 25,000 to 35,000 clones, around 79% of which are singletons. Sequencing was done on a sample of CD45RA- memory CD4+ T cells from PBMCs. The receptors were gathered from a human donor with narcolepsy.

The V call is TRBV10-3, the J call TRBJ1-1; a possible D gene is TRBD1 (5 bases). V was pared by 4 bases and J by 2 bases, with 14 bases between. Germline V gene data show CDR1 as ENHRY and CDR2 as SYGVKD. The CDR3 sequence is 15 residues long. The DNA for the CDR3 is TGTGCCATCAGTGCGCGCAGGGAAATCAACACTGAAGCTTTCTTT. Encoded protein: CAISARREINTEAFF.

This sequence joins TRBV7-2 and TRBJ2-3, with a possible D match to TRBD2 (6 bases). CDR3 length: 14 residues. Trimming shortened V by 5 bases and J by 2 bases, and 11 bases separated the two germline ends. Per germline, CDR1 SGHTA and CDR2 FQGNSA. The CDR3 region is CASSQSGHTDTQYF. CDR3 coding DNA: TGTGCCAGCAGCCAAAGCGGGCACACAGATACGCAGTATTTT.

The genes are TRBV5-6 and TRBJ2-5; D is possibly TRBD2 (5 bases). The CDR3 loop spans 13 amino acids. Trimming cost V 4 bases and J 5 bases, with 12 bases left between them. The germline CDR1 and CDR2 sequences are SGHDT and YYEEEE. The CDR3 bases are TGTGCCAGCAGCCCGGACTTGGGGGAGACCCAGTACTTC. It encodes CASSPDLGETQYF.

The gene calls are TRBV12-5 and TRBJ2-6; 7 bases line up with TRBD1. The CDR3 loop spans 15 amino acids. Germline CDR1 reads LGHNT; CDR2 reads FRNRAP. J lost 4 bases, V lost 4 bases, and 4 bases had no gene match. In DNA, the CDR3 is TGTGCTAGTGGTTCGGGACAGCCCGGGGCCAACGTCCTGACTTTC. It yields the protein CASGSGQPGANVLTF.

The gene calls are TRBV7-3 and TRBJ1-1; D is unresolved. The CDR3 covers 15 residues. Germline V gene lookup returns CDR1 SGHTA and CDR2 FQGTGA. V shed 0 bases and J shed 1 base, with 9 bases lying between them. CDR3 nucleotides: TGTGCCAGCAGCTTAACACCGACCAGGAACACTGAAGCTTTCTTT. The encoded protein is CASSLTPTRNTEAFF. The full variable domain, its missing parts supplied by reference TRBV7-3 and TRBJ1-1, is GAGVSQTPSNKVTEKGKYVELRCDPISGHTALYWYRQSLGQGPEFLIYFQGTGAADDSGLPNDRFFAVRPEGSVSTLKIQRTERGDSAVYLCASSLTPTRNTEAFFGQGTRLTVV.

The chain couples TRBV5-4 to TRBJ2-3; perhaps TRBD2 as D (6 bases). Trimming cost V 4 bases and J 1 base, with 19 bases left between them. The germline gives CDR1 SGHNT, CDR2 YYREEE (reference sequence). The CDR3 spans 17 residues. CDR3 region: CASSPGPGRDGTDTQYF. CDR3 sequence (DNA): TGTGCCAGCAGCCCGGGCCCGGGGCGGGATGGCACAGATACGCAGTATTTT.

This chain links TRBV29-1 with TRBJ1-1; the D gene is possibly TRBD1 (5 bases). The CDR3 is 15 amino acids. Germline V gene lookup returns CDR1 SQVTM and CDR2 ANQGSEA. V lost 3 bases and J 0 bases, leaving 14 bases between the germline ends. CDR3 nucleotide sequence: TGCAGCGTTGAGTTTGGAGGGGAGATGAACACTGAAGCTTTCTTT. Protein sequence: CSVEFGGEMNTEAFF.

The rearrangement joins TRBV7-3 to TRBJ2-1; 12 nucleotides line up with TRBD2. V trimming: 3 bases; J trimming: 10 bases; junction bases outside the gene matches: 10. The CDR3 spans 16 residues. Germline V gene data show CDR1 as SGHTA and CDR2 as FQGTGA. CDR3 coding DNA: TGTGCCAGCAGCTTGATCGGTTCCGGGACTAGCGGGGAGCAGTTCTTC. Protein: CASSLIGSGTSGEQFF.

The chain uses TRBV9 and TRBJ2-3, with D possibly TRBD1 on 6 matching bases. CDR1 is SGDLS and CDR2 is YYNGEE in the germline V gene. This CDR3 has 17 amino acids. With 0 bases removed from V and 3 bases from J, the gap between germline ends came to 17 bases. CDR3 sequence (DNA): TGTGCCAGCAGCGTAGCTAGTAGGGCCAGGGGAACAGATACGCAGTATTTT. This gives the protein CASSVASRARGTDTQYF. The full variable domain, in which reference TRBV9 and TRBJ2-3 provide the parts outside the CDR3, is DSGVTQTPKHLITATGQRVTLRCSPRSGDLSVYWYQQSLDQGLQFLIQYYNGEERAKGNILERFSAQQFPDLHSELNLSSLELGDSALYFCASSVASRARGTDTQYFGPGTRLTVL.

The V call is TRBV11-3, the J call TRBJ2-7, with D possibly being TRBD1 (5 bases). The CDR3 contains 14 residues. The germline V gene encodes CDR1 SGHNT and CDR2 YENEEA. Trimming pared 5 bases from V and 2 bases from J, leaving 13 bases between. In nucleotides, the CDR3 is TGTGCCAGCAGCAGGGGTGCAGGTCCCTACGAGCAGTACTTC. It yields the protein CASSRGAGPYEQYF.